Shown below are 15 T cell receptor beta chains from a single sample sequenced in a study of blood T cell repertoires in COVID-19. Some clones are missing from TCRdb's copy, which holds only in-frame ones; the method was immunoSEQ multiplex PCR. The sample has approximately 120,000 clones, around 81% seen once. Sample: peripheral blood. The receptors were gathered from a man aged 25 to 40 with COVID-19, enrolled during active disease.

This chain uses TRBV7-2 with TRBJ2-3; 7 nucleotides align to TRBD1. The CDR3 length is 12 residues. With V trimmed by 5 bases and J by 6 bases, 2 bases remained unmatched. Germline-derived CDR1 and CDR2 are SGHTA and FQGNSA. Here the CDR3 reads CASSTTGDTQYF. The CDR3 bases are TGTGCCAGCAGCACGACAGGGGATACGCAGTATTTT.

This rearrangement joins TRBV9 to TRBJ2-1, with 12 bases aligning to TRBD2. The ends lost 3 bases at V and 8 bases at J; junction bases unmatched: 9. The CDR3 extends over 16 amino acids. The germline V gene encodes CDR1 SGDLS and CDR2 YYNGEE. Here the CDR3 DNA reads TGTGCCAGCAGCGACGGACTAGCGGGAATCGGCGATGAGCAGTTCTTC. This codes for CASSDGLAGIGDEQFF.

The chain joins TRBV7-2 to TRBJ2-1; D remains ambiguous. The CDR3 is made up of 14 amino acids. The germline V gene encodes CDR1 SGHTA and CDR2 FQGNSA. V lost 6 bases, J lost 1 base, and 10 bases lay in between. CDR3 sequence (DNA): TGTGCCAGCAGGGGCGACGGATCCTACAATGAGCAGTTCTTC. As protein: CASRGDGSYNEQFF. The whole variable domain, filled in from reference TRBV7-2 and TRBJ2-1, reads GAGVSQSPSNKVTEKGKDVELRCDPISGHTALYWYRQSLGQGLEFLIYFQGNSAPDKSGLPSDRFSAERTGGSVSTLTIQRTQQEDSAVYLCASRGDGSYNEQFFGPGTRLTVL.

J is TRBJ2-3 and V is TRBV5-1; 11 nucleotides match TRBD2. Germline V gene sequence: CDR1 SGHRS, CDR2 YFSETQ. This CDR3 comprises 17 residues. The V gene end was trimmed by 2 bases and the J gene end by 4 bases; junction bases not matched to a gene: 9. CDR3 protein: CASSFLSSGRAPDTQYF. The CDR3 nucleotides are TGCGCCAGCAGCTTCCTAAGTAGCGGGAGGGCCCCAGATACGCAGTATTTT.

This chain connects TRBV6-5 to TRBJ2-7; 11 bases match TRBD1. The V and J ends lost 0 bases and 2 bases, in that order; junction bases with no gene match: 0. The CDR3 totals 15 residues. Germline V CDR1 and CDR2: MNHEY, SVGAGI. CDR3 in amino acids: CASSYSGQGAYEQYF. As DNA, the CDR3 is TGTGCCAGCAGTTACTCGGGACAGGGGGCCTACGAGCAGTACTTC.

This clone turned up a few times. The rearrangement uses TRBV6-5 and TRBJ2-1, with 7 nucleotides matching TRBD2. Per germline, CDR1 MNHEY and CDR2 SVGAGI. This CDR3 comprises 15 residues. The V segment lost 2 bases and the J segment 4 bases; nucleotides outside the gene matches: 5. The CDR3 loop reads CASSYGAGNYNEQFF. The CDR3 region has the DNA TGTGCCAGCAGTTACGGAGCGGGGAATTACAATGAGCAGTTCTTC.

The chain employs TRBV27 and TRBJ2-2; 8 bases agree with TRBD2. The CDR3 has 15 residues. Germline V gene sequence: CDR1 MNHEY, CDR2 SMNVEV (reference sequence). V was clipped by 5 bases and J by 7 bases; unmatched bases: 9. CDR3 bases: TGTGCCAGCAGTAGGAGTGCGGGAGGTCACGGGGAGCTGTTTTTT. Translation: CASSRSAGGHGELFF.

J is TRBJ1-4 and V is TRBV4-3, with a tentative D call TRBD1 (6 bases). Trimming pared 0 bases from V and 0 bases from J, leaving 14 bases between. The germline V gene encodes CDR1 LGHNA and CDR2 YSLEER. The CDR3 covers 18 residues. The CDR3 region has the DNA TGCGCCAGCAGCCAAGATTGGCAGGGGCCCCCAACTAATGAAAAACTGTTTTTT. Residues: CASSQDWQGPPTNEKLFF.

CDR3 DNA sequence: TGCGCCAGCAGCTTGGACACCACAGATACGCAGTATTTT. It yields the protein CASSLDTTDTQYF. The V gene is TRBV5-1, the J gene TRBJ2-3; D uncertain. The V gene's germline CDR1 is SGHRS and CDR2 YFSETQ. Deletions cut 0 bases from V and 2 bases from J, with 4 bases between. The CDR3 totals 13 residues.

This chain uses TRBV5-5 with TRBJ2-7; 8 positions agree with TRBD1. After removal of 2 bases from V and 4 bases from J, the junction contained 14 bases not matched to a gene. Per the germline V gene, CDR1 is SGHKS and CDR2 is YYEKEE (reference sequence). The CDR3 covers 17 residues. As DNA, the CDR3 is TGTGCCAGCAGCTTTTCGCTCGGATTGACAGGGGAGTACGAGCAGTACTTC. Residues: CASSFSLGLTGEYEQYF.

The chain carries TRBV6-6 and TRBJ2-1, with D tentatively TRBD2 (6 bases). The CDR3 runs to 13 residues. The V gene's germline CDR1 is MNHNY and CDR2 SVGAGI (reference sequence). This CDR3 is CARGAGSYNEQFF. In DNA, the CDR3 is TGTGCGAGGGGCGCGGGGTCCTACAATGAGCAGTTCTTC.

This clone was detected only a few times. This chain links TRBV13 with TRBJ2-1, with 10 bases lining up with TRBD2. The CDR3 is made up of 17 amino acids. With 0 bases clipped from V and 3 bases from J, the junction kept 5 bases outside the gene matches. CDR1 and CDR2 from the germline V gene are PRHDT and FYEKMQ (reference sequence). This CDR3 is CASSLGGLAAVYNEQFF. CDR3 DNA sequence: TGTGCCAGCAGCTTAGGCGGACTAGCGGCCGTCTACAATGAGCAGTTCTTC. Variable domain in full (rest from reference TRBV13 and TRBJ2-1): AAGVIQSPRHLIKEKRETATLKCYPIPRHDTVYWYQQGPGQDPQFLISFYEKMQSDKGSIPDRFSAQQFSDYHSELNMSSLELGDSALYFCASSLGGLAAVYNEQFFGPGTRLTVL.

The chain recombines TRBV27 with TRBJ2-3; TRBD2 matches at 12 bases. Germline trimming cut 6 bases from V and 6 bases from J; bases unmatched to any gene: 4. Germline V gene data show CDR1 as MNHEY and CDR2 as SMNVEV (reference sequence). The CDR3 length is 14 residues. CDR3 nucleotides: TGTGCCAGCAGGTCTCTAGCGGGGGGGGATACGCAGTATTTT. This gives the protein CASRSLAGGDTQYF.

This chain uses TRBV4-3 with TRBJ2-1; 14 bases match TRBD2. The CDR3 extends over 18 amino acids. After removal of 4 bases from V and 1 base from J, the junction contained 6 bases not matched to a gene. CDR1 LGHNA and CDR2 YSLEER come from the germline V gene. In nucleotides, the CDR3 is TGCGCCAGCAGCCGTCTGACTAGCGGGGGGGCTTCCTACAATGAGCAGTTCTTC. Translated, it gives CASSRLTSGGASYNEQFF.

Written as DNA, the CDR3 is TGTGCCAGCAGCTTGGGAGCGGGAGGGATTTACAATGAGCAGTTCTTC. Translating it yields CASSLGAGGIYNEQFF. The chain has TRBV5-8 and TRBJ2-1; 10 bases map to TRBD2. This CDR3 is built from 16 residues. Germline V gene sequence: CDR1 SGHTS, CDR2 YDEGEE. J lost 4 bases, V lost 0 bases, and 4 bases had no gene match.